Each of the 16 T cell receptor beta chains below was sequenced from the same sample in a study of blood T cell repertoires in COVID-19. The table came from immunoSEQ multiplex PCR; TCRdb's copy has only in-frame clones and leaves some out. The profile shows over 300,000 clones, 90% of them singletons. Source material: peripheral blood. Receptor source: a man aged 18 to 29 with active or convalescent COVID-19.

This chain links TRBV5-1 with TRBJ2-2, with D perhaps TRBD1 (5 bases). Germline CDR1 reads SGHRS; CDR2 reads YFSETQ. This CDR3 contains 15 residues. Trimming stripped 2 bases from V and 1 base from J, with 9 bases between. The CDR3 DNA sequence: TGCGCCAGCAGCTTAGACAGATTGAACACCGGGGAGCTGTTTTTT. It codes for CASSLDRLNTGELFF.

This chain uses TRBV4-3 with TRBJ2-7; D is possibly TRBD1 (5 bases). Trimming pared 0 bases from V and 0 bases from J, leaving 9 bases between. CDR1 and CDR2 (germline): LGHNA, YSLEER. This CDR3 spans 15 amino acids. CDR3 region: CASSQEARASYEQYF. For the CDR3, the DNA is TGCGCCAGCAGCCAAGAGGCCAGGGCCTCCTACGAGCAGTACTTC.

The gene calls are TRBV6-5 and TRBJ2-3; D remains ambiguous. V was cut by 0 bases and J by 3 bases, with 10 bases left in between. The CDR3 loop spans 15 amino acids. Germline assignment: CDR1 MNHEY and CDR2 SVGAGI. The CDR3 reads CASSYSNIGTDTQYF. For the CDR3, the DNA is TGTGCCAGCAGTTACTCGAATATCGGGACAGATACGCAGTATTTT.

The chain links TRBV11-2 to TRBJ1-1; TRBD1 is a possible D gene (5 bases). Germline CDR1 reads SGHAT; CDR2 reads FQNNGV. The V and J ends lost 1 base and 3 bases respectively, with 12 bases between them. There are 15 residues in the CDR3. CDR3 coding DNA: TGTGCCAGCAGCTTAGGGCAGGGCTGGTACACTGAAGCTTTCTTT. Its protein product is CASSLGQGWYTEAFF.

A word on this clone: The sample carries other DNA sequences with the same CDR3. V is TRBV7-9 and J is TRBJ1-2, with 10 nucleotides matching TRBD1. The V segment lost 4 bases and the J segment 5 bases; nucleotides outside the gene matches: 4. CDR3 size: 14 residues. CDR1 SEHNR and CDR2 FQNEAQ come from the germline V gene (reference sequence). The CDR3 sequence: CASSSGQGVYGYTF. Written as DNA, the CDR3 is TGTGCCAGCAGCTCAGGACAGGGGGTATATGGCTACACCTTC.

The chain recombines TRBV28 with TRBJ1-6; 10 bases line up with TRBD1. Germline CDR1 MDHEN, CDR2 SYDVKM. CDR3 length equals 15 residues. V was clipped by 7 bases and J by 5 bases; unmatched bases: 5. The CDR3 loop reads CASTETGGHNSPLHF. The CDR3 DNA sequence: TGTGCCAGCACCGAGACAGGGGGCCATAATTCACCCCTCCACTTT.

This chain links TRBV4-1 with TRBJ1-4; perhaps TRBD1 as D (5 bases). Deletions cut 2 bases from V and 7 bases from J, with 14 bases between. Germline loops: CDR1 MGHRA, CDR2 YSYEKL. The length of the CDR3 is 15 residues. CDR3 sequence (DNA): TGCGCCAGCAGCCAAAGGGGTCAAGGCCCTGAAAAACTGTTTTTT. Translating it yields CASSQRGQGPEKLFF.

This chain links TRBV9 with TRBJ1-2, with 7 bases matching TRBD1. Germline values: CDR1 SGDLS, CDR2 YYNGEE. The CDR3 spans 16 residues. Trimming removed 3 bases from V and 2 bases from J; junction bases left unmatched: 10. The CDR3 DNA reads TGTGCCAGCAGCGCCCCCGGGAGGGGGCAGAACTATGGCTACACCTTC. Its translation is CASSAPGRGQNYGYTF.

The chain employs TRBV7-2 and TRBJ2-3, with a weak D call TRBD2 (6 bases). V was clipped by 4 bases and J by 5 bases, with 22 bases between them. Germline V lookup: CDR1 SGHTA, CDR2 FQGNSA. This CDR3 spans 17 amino acids. CDR3: CASSSTLVALGGDTQYF. The DNA of the CDR3 is TGTGCCAGCAGCTCTACCTTAGTAGCGCTGGGGGGAGATACGCAGTATTTT.

The rearrangement links TRBV9 to TRBJ1-6; D unclear. The germline CDR1 and CDR2 sequences are SGDLS and YYNGEE. There are 14 residues in the CDR3. V was pared by 0 bases and J by 5 bases, with 6 bases between. The CDR3 bases are TGTGCCAGCAGCGTAGCGGAGAATAATTCACCCCTCCACTTT. This gives the protein CASSVAENNSPLHF.

This rearrangement joins TRBV19 to TRBJ2-7, with 9 bases aligning to TRBD1. CDR3 length equals 14 residues. The V gene end was trimmed by 4 bases and the J gene end by 4 bases; junction bases not matched to a gene: 5. In germline, CDR1 is LNHDA, CDR2 SQIVND (reference sequence). CDR3 in amino acids: CASSTGQGGYEQYF. The DNA for the CDR3 is TGTGCCAGTAGTACGGGACAGGGAGGGTACGAGCAGTACTTC.

J is TRBJ2-2 and V is TRBV7-2; 9 bases are shared with TRBD1. The CDR3 totals 15 residues. J was trimmed by 5 bases and V by 6 bases; bases with no gene match: 7. Per the germline V gene, CDR1 is SGHTA and CDR2 is FQGNSA. The chain's CDR3 is CASSRTGVGTGELFF. The CDR3, as DNA: TGTGCCAGCAGTAGGACAGGGGTAGGGACCGGGGAGCTGTTTTTT.

The chain recombines TRBV6-6 with TRBJ1-1, with 7 bases fitting TRBD1. The CDR3 contains 16 residues. V trimming: 0 bases; J trimming: 6 bases; junction bases outside the gene matches: 10. Germline CDR1 and CDR2: MNHNY and SVGAGI (reference sequence). In DNA, the CDR3 is TGTGCCAGCAGTTACTCTTACCCTAACAGGGGCGCTGAAGCTTTCTTT. This gives the protein CASSYSYPNRGAEAFF.

The chain is built from TRBV24-1 and TRBJ2-5, with a possible D match to TRBD1 (5 bases). The germline CDR1 and CDR2 sequences are KGHDR and SFDVKD. CDR3 size: 15 residues. The ends were cut back, 4 bases at V and 0 bases at J, with 11 bases in the middle. This CDR3 is CATSDPRTNQETQYF. Written as DNA, the CDR3 is TGTGCCACCAGTGACCCAAGGACAAACCAAGAGACCCAGTACTTC.

V usage is TRBV6-5 and J usage is TRBJ1-2; D gene ambiguous. There are 13 residues in the CDR3. The V gene's germline CDR1 is MNHEY and CDR2 SVGAGI. V was shortened by 3 bases and J by 3 bases, with 8 bases between the two germline ends. The CDR3 loop reads CASSYREDYGYTF. Written as DNA, the CDR3 is TGTGCCAGCAGTTATAGGGAGGACTATGGCTACACCTTC.

The V call is TRBV18, the J call TRBJ1-2, with D unclear. Germline CDR1 is KGHSH and CDR2 is LQKENI. V lost 2 bases and J 6 bases, leaving 10 bases between the germline ends. CDR3 length equals 13 residues. The CDR3 spells CASSPNTAHGYTF. The DNA for the CDR3 is TGTGCCAGCTCACCAAACACCGCCCATGGCTACACCTTC.